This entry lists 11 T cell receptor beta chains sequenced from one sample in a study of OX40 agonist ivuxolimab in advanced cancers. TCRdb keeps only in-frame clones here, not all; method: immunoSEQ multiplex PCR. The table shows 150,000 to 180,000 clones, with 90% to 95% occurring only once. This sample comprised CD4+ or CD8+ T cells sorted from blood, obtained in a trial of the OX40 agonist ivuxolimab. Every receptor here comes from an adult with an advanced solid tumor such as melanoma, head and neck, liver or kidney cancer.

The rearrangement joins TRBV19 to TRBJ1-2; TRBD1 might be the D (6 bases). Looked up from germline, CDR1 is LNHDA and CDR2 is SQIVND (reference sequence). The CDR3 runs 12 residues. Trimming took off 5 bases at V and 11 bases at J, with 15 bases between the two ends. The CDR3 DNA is TGTGCCAGTAGTCCCGGACAGCCACCTTACACCTTC. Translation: CASSPGQPPYTF. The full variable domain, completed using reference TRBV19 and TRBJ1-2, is DGGITQSPKYLFRKEGQNVTLSCEQNLNHDAMYWYRQDPGQGLRLIYYSQIVNDFQKGDIAEGYSVSREKKESFPLTVTSAQKNPTAFYLCASSPGQPPYTFGSGTRLTVV.

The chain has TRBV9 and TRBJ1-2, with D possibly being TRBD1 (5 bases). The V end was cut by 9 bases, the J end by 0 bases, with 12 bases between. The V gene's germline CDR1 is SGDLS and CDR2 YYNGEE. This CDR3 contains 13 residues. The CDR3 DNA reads TGTGCCACCCGACAGACGCCTAACTATGGCTACACCTTC. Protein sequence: CATRQTPNYGYTF.

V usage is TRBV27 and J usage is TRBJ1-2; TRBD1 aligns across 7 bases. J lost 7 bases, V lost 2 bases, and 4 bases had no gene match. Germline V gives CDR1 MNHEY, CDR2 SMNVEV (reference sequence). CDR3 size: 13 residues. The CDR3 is CASSLRQGRGYTF. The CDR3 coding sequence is TGTGCCAGCAGTTTACGACAGGGCCGTGGCTACACCTTC.

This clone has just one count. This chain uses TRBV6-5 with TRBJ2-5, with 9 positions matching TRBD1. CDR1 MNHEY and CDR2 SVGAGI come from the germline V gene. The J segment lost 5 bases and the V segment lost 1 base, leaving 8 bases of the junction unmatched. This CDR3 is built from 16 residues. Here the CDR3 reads CASSYFTGGPGETQYF. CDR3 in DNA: TGTGCCAGCAGTTACTTCACAGGGGGCCCTGGGGAGACCCAGTACTTC.

The CDR3 DNA is TGCAGCGTTGAAGATCGTAGGGCCGGGGAGCTGTTTTTT. Translation: CSVEDRRAGELFF. This rearrangement joins TRBV29-1 to TRBJ2-2; D is uncertain. Looked up from germline, CDR1 is SQVTM and CDR2 is ANQGSEA. The V gene lost 0 bases and the J gene lost 6 bases, with 8 bases spanning the gap. The CDR3 is 13 residues long.

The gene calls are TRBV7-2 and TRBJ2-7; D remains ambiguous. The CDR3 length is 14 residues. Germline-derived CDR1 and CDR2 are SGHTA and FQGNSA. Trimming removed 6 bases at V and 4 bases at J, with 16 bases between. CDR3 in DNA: TGTGCCAGCAGTCGGCGGACGTCGAAATACGAGCAGTACTTC. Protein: CASSRRTSKYEQYF.

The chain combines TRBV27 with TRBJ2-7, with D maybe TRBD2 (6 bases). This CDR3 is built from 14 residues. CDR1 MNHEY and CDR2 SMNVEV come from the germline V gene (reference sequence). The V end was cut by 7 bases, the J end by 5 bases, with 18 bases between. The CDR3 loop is CASKMGRESHEQYF. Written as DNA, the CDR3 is TGTGCCAGCAAAATGGGGCGGGAATCCCACGAGCAGTACTTC.

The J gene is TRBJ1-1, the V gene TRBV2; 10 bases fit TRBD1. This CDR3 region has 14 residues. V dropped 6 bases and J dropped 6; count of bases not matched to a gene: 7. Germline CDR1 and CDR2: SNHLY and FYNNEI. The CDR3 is CASRRQGASAEAFF. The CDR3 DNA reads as TGTGCCAGCAGGAGACAGGGGGCCTCGGCTGAAGCTTTCTTT.

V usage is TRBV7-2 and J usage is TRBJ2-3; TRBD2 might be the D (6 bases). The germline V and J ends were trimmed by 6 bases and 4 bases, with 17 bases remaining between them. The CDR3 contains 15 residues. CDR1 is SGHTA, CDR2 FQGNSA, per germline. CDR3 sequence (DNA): TGTGCCAGCAGACCTGGGACTGTTAGTCCAGATACGCAGTATTTT. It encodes CASRPGTVSPDTQYF.

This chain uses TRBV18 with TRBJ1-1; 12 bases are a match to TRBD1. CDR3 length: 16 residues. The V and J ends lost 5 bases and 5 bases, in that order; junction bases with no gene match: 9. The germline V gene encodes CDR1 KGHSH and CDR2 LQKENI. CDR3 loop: CASSTGTGGLGTEAFF. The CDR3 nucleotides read TGTGCCAGCTCAACCGGGACAGGGGGCTTGGGGACTGAAGCTTTCTTT.

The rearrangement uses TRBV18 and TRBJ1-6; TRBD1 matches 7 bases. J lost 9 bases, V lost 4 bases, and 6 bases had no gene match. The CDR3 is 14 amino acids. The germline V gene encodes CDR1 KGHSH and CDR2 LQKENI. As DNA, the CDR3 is TGTGCCAGCTCACGGGGACAGCTGGGTTCACCCCTCCACTTT. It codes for CASSRGQLGSPLHF.